This TCR beta chain was sequenced for a study of brain T cells in children with intractable seizures. Some clones are missing from TCRdb's copy, which holds only in-frame ones; the method was immunoSEQ multiplex PCR. The profile covers 300,000 to 400,000 clones, with over 85% appearing a single time and 5.7% taken by the ten largest. Documented time point: blood from clinic visit 5 months post-surgery; TSC patient then seizure free. This CDR3 is 14 amino acids long. V was cut by 1 base and J by 7 bases, with 13 bases left in between. Germline V gives CDR1 MGHRA, CDR2 YSYEKL. This clonotype was sampled from a boy in the first two years of life with tuberous sclerosis and intractable seizures. This chain joins TRBV4-1 and TRBJ1-2; D uncertain. Source: peripheral blood, taken 4 to 6 months after surgery. This chain's CDR3 is CASSQVIIGPGYTF. For the CDR3, the DNA is TGCGCCAGCAGCCAAGTTATCATTGGGCCTGGCTACACCTTC.